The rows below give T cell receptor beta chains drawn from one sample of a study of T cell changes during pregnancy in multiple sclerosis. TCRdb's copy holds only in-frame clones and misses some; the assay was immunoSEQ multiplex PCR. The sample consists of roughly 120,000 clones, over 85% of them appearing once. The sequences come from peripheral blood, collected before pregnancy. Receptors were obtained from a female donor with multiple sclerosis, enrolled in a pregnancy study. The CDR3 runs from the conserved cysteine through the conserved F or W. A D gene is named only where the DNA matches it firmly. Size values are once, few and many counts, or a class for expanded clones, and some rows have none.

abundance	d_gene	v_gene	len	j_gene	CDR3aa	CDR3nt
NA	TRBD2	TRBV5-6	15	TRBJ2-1	CASSLYIREGNEQFF	TGTGCCAGCAGCTTGTATATCCGGGAGGGCAATGAGCAGTTCTTC
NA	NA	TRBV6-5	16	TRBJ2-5	CASSYSNLRGQETQYF	TGTGCCAGCAGTTACTCGAACCTGCGAGGGCAAGAGACCCAGTACTTC
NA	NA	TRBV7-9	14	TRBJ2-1	CASSPPPGGHEQFF	TGTGCCAGCAGCCCTCCTCCCGGCGGGCATGAGCAGTTCTTC
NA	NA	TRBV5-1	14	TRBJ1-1	CASSSTTGNTEAFF	TGCGCCAGCAGCTCGACGACAGGGAACACTGAAGCTTTCTTT
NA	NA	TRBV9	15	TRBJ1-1	CASSPKTALNTEAFF	TGTGCCAGCAGCCCAAAGACAGCATTGAACACTGAAGCTTTCTTT
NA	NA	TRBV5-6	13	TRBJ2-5	CASSKTRQETQYF	TGTGCCAGCAGCAAGACTAGACAAGAGACCCAGTACTTC
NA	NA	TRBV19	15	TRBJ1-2	CASSLQGREHYGYTF	TGTGCCAGTAGTTTACAGGGAAGGGAGCACTATGGCTACACCTTC
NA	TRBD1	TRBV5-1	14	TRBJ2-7	CASSPTGFGYEQYF	TGCGCCAGCAGCCCGACAGGGTTCGGCTACGAGCAGTACTTC
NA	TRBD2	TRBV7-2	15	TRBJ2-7	CASSPTSGGSYEQYF	TGTGCCAGCAGCCCCACTAGCGGGGGCTCCTACGAGCAGTACTTC
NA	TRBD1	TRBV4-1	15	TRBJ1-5	CASSQRTGGGQPQHF	TGCGCCAGCAGCCAAAGGACAGGGGGCGGTCAGCCCCAGCATTTT
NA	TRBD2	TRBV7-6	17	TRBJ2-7	CASSLPPSGGSSYEQYF	TGTGCCAGCAGCTTACCCCCTAGCGGAGGCAGCTCCTACGAGCAGTACTTC
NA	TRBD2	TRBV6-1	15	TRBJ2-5	CASSELASGAETQYF	TGTGCCAGCAGTGAACTAGCCAGCGGGGCGGAGACCCAGTACTTC
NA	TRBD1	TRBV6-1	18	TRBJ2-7	CASSESRTGLFLSYEQYF	TGTGCCAGCAGTGAAAGTCGGACAGGGCTATTTTTGTCCTACGAGCAGTACTTC
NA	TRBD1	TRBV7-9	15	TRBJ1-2	CASSLGDRTYYGYTF	TGTGCCAGCAGCTTGGGGGACAGGACCTACTATGGCTACACCTTC
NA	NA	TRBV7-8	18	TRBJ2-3	CASSLSGVRFSSTDTQYF	TGTGCCAGCAGCTTATCGGGTGTCCGGTTTTCTAGCACAGATACGCAGTATTTT
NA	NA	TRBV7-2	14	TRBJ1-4	CASSLGPPPEKLFF	TGTGCCAGCAGCTTAGGGCCGCCTCCTGAAAAACTGTTTTTT
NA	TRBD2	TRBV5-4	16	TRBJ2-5	CASSPGLAGGSETQYF	TGTGCCAGCAGCCCGGGACTAGCGGGGGGGTCGGAGACCCAGTACTTC
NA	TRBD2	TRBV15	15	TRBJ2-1	CATSRDWGGRNEQFF	TGTGCCACCAGCAGAGATTGGGGGGGTAGAAATGAGCAGTTCTTC
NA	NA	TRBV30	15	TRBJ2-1	CAWSVSGGSYNEQFF	TGTGCCTGGAGTGTTTCCGGGGGCTCCTACAATGAGCAGTTCTTC
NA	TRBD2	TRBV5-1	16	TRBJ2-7	CASSLASSGLNYEQYF	TGCGCCAGCAGCTTGGCGTCTAGCGGACTGAACTACGAGCAGTACTTC
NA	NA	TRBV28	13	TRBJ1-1	CASSLGANTEAFF	TGTGCCAGCAGTTTGGGGGCGAACACTGAAGCTTTCTTT
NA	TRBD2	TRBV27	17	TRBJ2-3	CASSLTLAGPNTDTQYF	TGTGCCAGCAGTTTAACTCTAGCGGGGCCTAACACAGATACGCAGTATTTT
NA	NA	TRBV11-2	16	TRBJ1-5	CASSLMKRDSNQPQHF	TGTGCCAGCAGCTTAATGAAGAGGGATAGCAATCAGCCCCAGCATTTT
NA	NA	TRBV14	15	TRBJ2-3	CASSPHSPRGDTQYF	TGTGCCAGCAGCCCCCATTCCCCCCGGGGAGATACGCAGTATTTT
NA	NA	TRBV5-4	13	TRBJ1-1	CASSLPMNTEAFF	TGTGCCAGCAGCCTTCCTATGAACACTGAAGCTTTCTTT
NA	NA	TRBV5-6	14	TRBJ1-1	CASSLLGRGTEAFF	TGTGCCAGCAGCTTATTGGGACGGGGGACTGAAGCTTTCTTT
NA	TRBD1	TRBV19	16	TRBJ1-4	CASGLTGQGRHEKLFF	TGTGCCAGTGGACTTACAGGACAGGGCAGGCATGAAAAACTGTTTTTT
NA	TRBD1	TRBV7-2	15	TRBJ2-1	CASSSGTGGYNEQFF	TGTGCCAGCAGCTCCGGGACAGGGGGTTACAATGAGCAGTTCTTC
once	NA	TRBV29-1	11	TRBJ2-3	CSVGTTDTQYF	TGCAGCGTTGGGACAACAGATACGCAGTATTTT
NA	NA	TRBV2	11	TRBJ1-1	CASLMGGKAFF	TGTGCCAGTCTGATGGGGGGAAAAGCTTTCTTT
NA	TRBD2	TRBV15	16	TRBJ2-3	CATSRVAGGATDTQYF	TGTGCCACCAGCAGAGTAGCGGGAGGGGCAACAGATACGCAGTATTTT
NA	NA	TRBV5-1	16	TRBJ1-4	CASSLGRDRSNGKLFF	TGCGCCAGCAGCTTGGGGCGTGACAGATCGAATGGAAAACTGTTTTTT
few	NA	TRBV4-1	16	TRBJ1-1	CASSQDLALPNTEAFF	TGCGCCAGCAGCCAAGATCTTGCACTTCCGAACACTGAAGCTTTCTTT
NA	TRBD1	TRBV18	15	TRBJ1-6	CASSPTGDINSPLHF	TGTGCCAGCTCACCCACAGGGGATATTAATTCACCCCTCCACTTT
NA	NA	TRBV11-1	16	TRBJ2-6	CASSNTGPPGANVLTF	TGTGCCAGCAGCAACACAGGGCCCCCTGGGGCCAACGTCCTGACTTTC
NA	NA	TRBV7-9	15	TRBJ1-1	CASSLVAGMNTEAFF	TGTGCCAGCAGCTTAGTAGCGGGGATGAACACTGAAGCTTTCTTT
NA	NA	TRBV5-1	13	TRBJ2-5	CASTSSGEETQYF	TGCGCCAGCACCTCCTCGGGGGAAGAGACCCAGTACTTC
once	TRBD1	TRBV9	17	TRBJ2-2	CASSVGTGGRGTGELFF	TGTGCCAGCAGCGTTGGGACAGGGGGCCGAGGCACCGGGGAGCTGTTTTTT
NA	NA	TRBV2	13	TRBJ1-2	CASSDQGPYGYTF	TGTGCCAGCAGTGACCAGGGGCCCTATGGCTACACCTTC
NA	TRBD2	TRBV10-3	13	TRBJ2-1	CAISGTSGDEQFF	TGTGCCATCAGTGGGACTAGCGGGGATGAGCAGTTCTTC
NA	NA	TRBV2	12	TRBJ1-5	CASSEGQTPQHF	TGTGCCAGCAGTGAGGGTCAGACTCCCCAGCATTTT
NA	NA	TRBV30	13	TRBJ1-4	CAWSGQGHEKLFF	TGTGCCTGGAGTGGGCAGGGGCATGAAAAACTGTTTTTT
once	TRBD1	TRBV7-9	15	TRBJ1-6	CASSATGDRNSPLHF	TGTGCCAGCAGCGCGACAGGGGATAGGAATTCACCCCTCCACTTT
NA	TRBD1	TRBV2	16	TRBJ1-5	CASSVERTGVGQPQHF	TGTGCCAGCAGTGTCGAGAGGACAGGGGTCGGTCAGCCCCAGCATTTT
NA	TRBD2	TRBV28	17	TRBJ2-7	CASSLGGSGRDSYEQYF	TGTGCCAGCAGTTTGGGGGGAAGCGGGAGAGACTCCTACGAGCAGTACTTC
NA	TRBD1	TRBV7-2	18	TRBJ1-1	CASSLVGGPGGQNTEAFF	TGTGCCAGCAGCTTAGTAGGGGGGCCAGGGGGCCAGAACACTGAAGCTTTTTTT
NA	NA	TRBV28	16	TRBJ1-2	CASSLTGPNWPYGYTF	TGTGCCAGCAGTCTCACAGGGCCTAACTGGCCTTATGGCTACACCTTC
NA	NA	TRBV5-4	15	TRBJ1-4	CASSPDYSTNEKLFF	TGTGCCAGCAGCCCGGACTATTCAACTAATGAAAAACTGTTTTTT
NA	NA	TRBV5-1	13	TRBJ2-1	CASRPRADNEQFF	TGCGCCAGCCGTCCGCGCGCCGACAATGAGCAGTTCTTC
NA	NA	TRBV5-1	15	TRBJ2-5	CASSLIGGVQETQYF	TGCGCCAGCAGCTTAATAGGGGGGGTCCAAGAGACCCAGTACTTC